The clone carrying this TCR beta chain was picked up many times. Time point of the sample: newly diagnosed GD, antithyroid drugs for less than 3 months. From PBMCs, RNA was extracted and then used to make the TCR library. Collection of peripheral blood (about 10 milliliters) was done using EDTA tubes. The CDR3 runs to 14 residues. Germline V lookup: CDR1 MNHNS, CDR2 SASEGT. V dropped 6 bases and J dropped 0; count of bases not matched to a gene: 2. The source of the sample is a study of regulatory T cells in long-lasting Graves disease. To make TCR beta libraries, researchers used iRepertoire HTBI primers and Arm-PCR of CDR3 regions. TCRdb processed the multiplex PCR reads anew with MiXCR; each CDR3 protein has one entry. This sample yields over 500,000 distinct CDR3 sequences, of which approximately 15% are seen a single time; more than 15% belongs to the top ten. A further study also used this sample, focusing on T cells in Graves' hyperthyroidism and ophthalmopathy. That paper notes: Through a model of 13 V-J features, ophthalmopathy was separated from stable hyperthyroidism.

This material consisted of peripheral blood mononuclear cells (PBMCs), taken at new diagnosis, from a patient treated with antithyroid drugs. The source is a woman in her twenties or thirties with Graves disease. The chain links TRBV6-1 to TRBJ1-2; TRBD1 aligns across 9 bases. CDR3 loop: CASRRTGANYGYTF. DNA for the CDR3: TGTGCCAGCAGGAGGACAGGGGCTAACTATGGCTACACCTTC.